The rows below give T cell receptor beta chains drawn from one sample of a study of cytomegalovirus exposure and HLA in healthy donors. The protocol was immunoSEQ multiplex PCR, while the TCRdb copy is restricted to in-frame clones and leaves out a portion. The sample lists 150,000 to 200,000 clones, approximately 80% occurring once. Material: PBMCs. The receptors here all came from a woman aged 40 to 49 in good health and CMV-seropositive. Each CDR3 is given without its conserved first and last residue. Fields, in order: V gene, CDR3 protein.

V: TRBV5-1
CDR3: ASSLASGQETQY

V: TRBV21-1
CDR3: ARPGPGRQDVFAEAF

V: TRBV2
CDR3: ATSKRQSNTEAF

V: TRBV7-2
CDR3: ASRGDTSSYEQY

V: TRBV6-1
CDR3: ASNRGKATNEKLF

V: TRBV28
CDR3: ASSFIRRYGYT

V: TRBV6-6
CDR3: ASSHTMNTEAF

V: TRBV12-5
CDR3: ASGLGDRSRSYEQY

V: TRBV7-2
CDR3: ASSLPPGQPTNYGYT

V: TRBV6-1
CDR3: ASKDQEGLRGYT

V: TRBV30
CDR3: AWTGGPPRYT

V: TRBV10-1
CDR3: ASSETGDQPQH

V: TRBV7-2
CDR3: ASSLAGVNSYEQY

V: TRBV2
CDR3: ASMRPRDGYT

V: TRBV11-2
CDR3: ASSLVLGASSGYT

V: TRBV7-9
CDR3: ASSLAERYGYT

V: TRBV20-1
CDR3: SAVLTYEQY

V: TRBV7-9
CDR3: ASSLSGMVHT

V: TRBV7-8
CDR3: ASSFSFGEGSEAF

V: TRBV2
CDR3: ASQGGSNSPLH